This TCR beta chain was retrieved from a study of neoadjuvant nivolumab and ipilimumab in lung cancer. The CDR3 length is 15 residues. Germline lookup yields CDR1 SGHTA and CDR2 FQGNSA. V lost 1 base and J 7 bases, leaving 17 bases between the germline ends. TCRdb's table, derived via immunoSEQ multiplex PCR, lists solely in-frame clones and lacks some. The sample consists of 9,000 to 10,000 clones, 81% of them appearing once. This specimen was peripheral blood, taken before neoadjuvant nivolumab, alone or with ipilimumab. The TCR was taken from an adult with non-small cell lung cancer. The chain recombines TRBV7-2 with TRBJ2-7; possible D gene TRBD2, 5 bases. The CDR3 loop is CASSLGTRRSEEQYF. The CDR3 DNA sequence: TGTGCCAGCAGCTTAGGAACTAGACGCTCGGAAGAGCAGTACTTC.